This entry concerns a single T cell receptor beta chain. What it binds is not known. TCRbeta libraries were built with three rounds of nested PCR, modified from ARM-PCR. TCRdb redid the calling of the multiplex PCR reads with MiXCR, one entry per CDR3 protein. The sample lists around 210,000 distinct CDR3 sequences; 60% to 85% were seen once. These data belong to a study of tumor and adjacent non-tumor tissue in lung cancer. The germline V gene encodes CDR1 SGHAT and CDR2 FQNNGV. The CDR3 has 15 residues. V lost 5 bases, J lost 2 bases, and 16 bases lay in between. Overall study results and limits: Compared with tumor, normal lung showed significantly lower TCR diversity. Normal lung showed higher cumulative top 100 clone frequency than tumor.

No cell sorting was done before RNA was extracted from the tissue. Donors were chemotherapy-naive, newly diagnosed lung cancer surgical patients in China, August–November 2014. Sequenced material: lung tumor tissue. This TCR came from a man between 60 and 70 years old with non-small cell lung cancer. The chain recombines TRBV11-2 with TRBJ2-7; D gene unclear. Here the CDR3 reads CASSPSTWPPYEQYF. The DNA of the CDR3 is TGTGCCAGCAGCCCGTCGACATGGCCCCCCTACGAGCAGTACTTC.